The 7 T cell receptor beta chains presented below share a single source sample, sequenced in a study of blood T cell repertoires in COVID-19. Using immunoSEQ multiplex PCR, the repertoire was profiled, and TCRdb retains in-frame clones only, with some absent. The sample has roughly 330,000 clones, 88% seen once; the top ten hold 4%. Source material: peripheral blood. All receptors derive from a woman aged 45-65 years with active or convalescent COVID-19.

The chain is built from TRBV20-1 and TRBJ2-3; TRBD2 matches at 12 bases. The junction had 6 bases not matched to a gene; V was cut back by 3 bases and J by 5 bases. The CDR3 runs 15 residues. Germline V CDR1 and CDR2: DFQATT, SNEGSKA (reference sequence). CDR3 nucleotide sequence: TGCAGTGCTAGTCTAGCGGGAGGGTTCTTAGATACGCAGTATTTT. Protein sequence: CSASLAGGFLDTQYF.

This chain joins TRBV11-3 and TRBJ2-7; 12 bases agree with TRBD1. This CDR3 spans 14 amino acids. Germline V gene lookup returns CDR1 SGHNT and CDR2 YENEEA. V lost 3 bases to trimming and J lost 5 bases; unmatched junction nucleotides: 2. The CDR3 DNA reads TGTGCCAGCAGCTTGGGACAGGGGGCTGACGAGCAGTACTTC. Encoded protein: CASSLGQGADEQYF. The whole variable domain, filled in from reference TRBV11-3 and TRBJ2-7, reads EAGVVQSPRYKIIEKKQPVAFWCNPISGHNTLYWYLQNLGQGPELLIRYENEEAVDDSQLPKDRFSAERLKGVDSTLKIQPAELGDSAVYLCASSLGQGADEQYFGPGTRLTVT.

This clone has a handful of counts. The chain uses TRBV5-1 and TRBJ1-1; D remains ambiguous. V lost 0 bases to trimming and J lost 7 bases, with 13 bases between them. CDR3 length: 14 amino acids. Germline V gene lookup returns CDR1 SGHRS and CDR2 YFSETQ. The CDR3 sequence is CASSLGQWGGEAFF. The CDR3 region has the DNA TGCGCCAGCAGCTTGGGGCAATGGGGAGGTGAAGCTTTCTTT. Supplemented by reference TRBV5-1 and TRBJ1-1, the full variable domain reads KAGVTQTPRYLIKTRGQQVTLSCSPISGHRSVSWYQQTPGQGLQFLFEYFSETQRNKGNFPGRFSGRQFSNSRSEMNVSTLELGDSALYLCASSLGQWGGEAFFGQGTRLTVV.

The rearrangement uses TRBV19 and TRBJ2-4, with a tentative D call TRBD1 (5 bases). The CDR3 covers 13 residues. Between the trimmed V and J ends, which lost 3 bases and 8 bases, there was a span of 11 bases. CDR1 is LNHDA, CDR2 SQIVND, per germline (reference sequence). This chain's CDR3 is CASSIYRFDIQYF. The CDR3 bases are TGTGCCAGTAGTATCTACAGGTTTGACATTCAGTACTTC.

The chain is built from TRBV27 and TRBJ1-5, with 10 nucleotides matching TRBD1. The CDR3 runs 16 residues. Per germline, CDR1 MNHEY and CDR2 SMNVEV (reference sequence). Trimming cost V 2 bases and J 7 bases; bases outside gene matches: 8. The CDR3 DNA reads as TGTGCCAGCAGTTTAAGGGGACAGGGGCGAGGGCAGCCCCAGCATTTT. Protein product: CASSLRGQGRGQPQHF.

This clone appeared a few times. The chain joins TRBV9 to TRBJ1-2; TRBD1 might be the D (6 bases). Per the germline V gene, CDR1 is SGDLS and CDR2 is YYNGEE. The CDR3 has 12 amino acids. V was shortened by 3 bases and J by 5 bases, with 8 bases between the two germline ends. In DNA form, the CDR3 reads TGTGCCAGCAGCGCCACAGGGTATGGCTACACCTTC. Encoded protein: CASSATGYGYTF.

This clone was counted once. J is TRBJ1-1 and V is TRBV18, with D hard to call. Trimming took 6 bases from V and 7 from J, leaving 18 bases between them. Germline V lookup: CDR1 KGHSH, CDR2 LQKENI. There are 14 residues in the CDR3. CDR3 DNA: TGTGCCAGCTCGCCAGCTCTTACAGAGAATGAAGCTTTCTTT. Translated, it gives CASSPALTENEAFF. The whole variable domain, remainder taken from reference TRBV18 and TRBJ1-1, is NAGVMQNPRHLVRRRGQEARLRCSPMKGHSHVYWYRQLPEEGLKFMVYLQKENIIDESGMPKERFSAEFPKEGPSILRIQQVVRGDSAAYFCASSPALTENEAFFGQGTRLTVV.